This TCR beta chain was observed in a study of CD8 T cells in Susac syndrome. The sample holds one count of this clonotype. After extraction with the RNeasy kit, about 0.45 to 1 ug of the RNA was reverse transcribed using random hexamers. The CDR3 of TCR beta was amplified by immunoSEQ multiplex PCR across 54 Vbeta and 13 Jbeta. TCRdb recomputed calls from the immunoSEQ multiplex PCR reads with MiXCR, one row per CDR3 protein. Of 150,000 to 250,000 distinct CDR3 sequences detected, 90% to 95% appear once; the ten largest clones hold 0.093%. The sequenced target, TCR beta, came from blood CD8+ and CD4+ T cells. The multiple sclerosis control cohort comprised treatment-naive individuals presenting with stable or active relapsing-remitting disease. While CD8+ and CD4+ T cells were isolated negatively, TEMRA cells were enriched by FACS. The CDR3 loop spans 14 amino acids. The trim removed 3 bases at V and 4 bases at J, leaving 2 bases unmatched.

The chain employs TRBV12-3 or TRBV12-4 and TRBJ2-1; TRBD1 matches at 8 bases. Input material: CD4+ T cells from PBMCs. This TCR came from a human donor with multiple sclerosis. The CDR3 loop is CASSLTGDYNEQFF. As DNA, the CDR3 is TGTGCCAGCAGTTTGACAGGGGATTACAATGAGCAGTTCTTC.